What follows describes a single TCR beta chain. Its antigen is as yet unknown. The sample originates from a study of T cell responses to AZD1222 COVID-19 vaccine. TCRdb's table, derived via immunoSEQ multiplex PCR, lists solely in-frame clones and lacks some. Seen here are 65,000 to 75,000 clones, 80% to 85% observed once, and the top ten hold 21%. Study-wide findings and caveats: Across the whole spike, CD4 TCRs peaked at regions 160-218 and 743-854. Nearly half of spike-specific TCRs reportedly target variant regions that are unmutated in the B.1.351 and B.1.1.7 variants. White British donors predominated, females outnumbered males, and clonal diversity was possibly underestimated.

From germline, CDR1 is SGDLS and CDR2 YYNGEE. Between the trimmed V and J ends, which lost 4 bases and 0 bases, there was a span of 15 bases. This CDR3 spans 16 amino acids. The chain recombines TRBV9 with TRBJ2-3; possible D gene TRBD1, 5 bases. The receptor was derived from an adult in good health. The material was peripheral blood, obtained on day 0 of AZD1222 vaccination. CDR3 nucleotide sequence: TGTGCCAGCAGCCCGAGCCAGGGTAGGAGCACAGATACGCAGTATTTT. This sequence encodes CASSPSQGRSTDTQYF.